This entry is about one T cell receptor (beta chain). CDR3 length equals 14 residues. V lost 5 bases to trimming and J lost 6 bases, with 17 bases between them. Per germline, CDR1 SGHRS and CDR2 YFSETQ. This sample is drawn from a study of brain T cells in children with intractable seizures. Profiled with immunoSEQ multiplex PCR; TCRdb holds only in-frame clones, not every one. The sample includes roughly 110,000 clones, around 94% of them seen just once. The source material was peripheral blood, sampled at surgery. V gene TRBV5-1 combines with J gene TRBJ1-2, with D tentatively TRBD1 (5 bases). The TCR originated in a boy younger than two with hemimegalencephaly and intractable seizures. In nucleotides, the CDR3 is TGCGCCAGCAGTCTGGCCGGGACGGGTAATGGCTACACCTTC. Residues: CASSLAGTGNGYTF. The full variable domain, rest sourced from reference TRBV5-1 and TRBJ1-2, is KAGVTQTPRYLIKTRGQQVTLSCSPISGHRSVSWYQQTPGQGLQFLFEYFSETQRNKGNFPGRFSGRQFSNSRSEMNVSTLELGDSALYLCASSLAGTGNGYTFGSGTRLTVV.